This entry describes one T cell receptor (beta chain). This sample was taken from a study of blood T cell repertoires in COVID-19. Study as a whole: PBMCs, B-cell-depleted T cells, or T cells provided the cDNA or gDNA that made up the material.

Germline loops: CDR1 LNHDA, CDR2 SQIVND (reference sequence). This CDR3 has 13 residues. The ends were cut back, 4 bases at V and 2 bases at J, with 9 bases in the middle. Original processing methods: Estimates of nucleated cell counts were drawn from the amplification of reference gene primers. Libraries were prepared by immunoSEQ multiplex PCR; TCRdb keeps only in-frame clonotypes and omits some of them. V and J calls and clone size are given by that table; D and trimming were obtained from the DNA. Among 250,000 or so clones listed, around 80% were seen once. The sample consisted of peripheral blood. The sequence was collected from a woman aged 18-30 years with acute or convalescent COVID-19. V gene TRBV19 combines with J gene TRBJ2-7; D possibly corresponds to TRBD2 (6 bases). The CDR3 here is CASSNTGAYEQYF. As DNA, the CDR3 is TGTGCCAGTAGTAATACGGGGGCCTACGAGCAGTACTTC.